Listed here are 5 T cell receptor beta chains from one sample, sequenced in a study of tumor-infiltrating lymphocytes in primary liver carcinoma. The roughly 19-32 mg bulk tissue piece was not sorted before simultaneous RNA and DNA extraction. Researchers generated TCR beta cDNA from approximately 450 ng of total RNA, relying on a constant-region primer. Generation of the TCR beta libraries relied on three nested multiplex PCR rounds using slightly modified ARM-PCR. For around 9 cycles apiece, the opening two PCR rounds ran with TRBV1-TRBV30 forward primers and a C-beta reverse primer. Each CDR3 protein gets one entry after TCRdb re-called the multiplex PCR reads with MiXCR. The sample consists of approximately 120,000 distinct CDR3 sequences, 64% of them appearing once. Sequencing was carried out using liver tumor tissue from sampling region 3. Subset given: tumor region T3, left-lateral pole. All receptors derive from a woman aged 55-70 years with primary liver carcinoma and hepatitis B virus infection.

On this clonotype itself: The conserved phenylalanine or tryptophan normally closing the CDR3 is absent here, so this likely arose from a read error. The genes are TRBV11-1 and TRBJ1-1, with D hard to call. CDR1 is SGHAT and CDR2 is FQDESV in the germline V gene (reference sequence). The CDR3 runs to 14 residues. V was shortened by 3 bases and J by 1 base, with 9 bases between the two germline ends. The CDR3 protein is CASSLRKGNTEAFL. CDR3 nucleotides: TGTGCCAGCAGCTTGCGGAAGGGGAACACTGAAGCTTTCTTA.

This clonotype occurred once. The DNA is left out, because the CDR3 cannot be placed on it with certainty; the CDR3 is given as TCRdb lists it. The genes are TRBV6-5 and TRBJ1-2; TRBD1, as called in the table, went unchecked against the DNA. Per the germline V gene, CDR1 is MNHEY and CDR2 is SVGAGI. The CDR3 totals 14 residues, both ends included. The CDR3 here is CGSSYQGGNYGCTF.

This clonotype was detected ten times or more. This chain links TRBV28 with TRBJ2-5; D not certain. From germline, CDR1 is MDHEN and CDR2 SYDVKM. Trimming removed 5 bases at V and 6 bases at J, with 16 bases between. The CDR3 is made up of 14 amino acids. This CDR3 reads CASSTTRALKTQYF. The CDR3 coding sequence is TGTGCCAGCAGTACCACACGGGCCTTAAAGACCCAGTACTTC.

This sequence joins TRBV11-2 and TRBJ2-3, with a possible D match to TRBD2 (7 bases). In germline, CDR1 is SGHAT, CDR2 FQNNGV. CDR3 length equals 16 residues. Trimming took off 5 bases at V and 7 bases at J, with 22 bases between the two ends. The CDR3 sequence: CASSLSTRGATYTQYF. CDR3 nucleotides: TGTGCCAGCAGCCTCTCCACCCGGGGGGCCACGTATACGCAGTATTTT.

Many counts were recorded for this clonotype. The chain links TRBV5-8 to TRBJ2-5, with D possibly called TRBD1 or TRBD2 (5 bases each). The V gene lost 4 bases and the J gene lost 1 base, with 14 bases spanning the gap. CDR3 length: 15 amino acids. Germline-derived CDR1 and CDR2 are SGHTS and YDEGEE. The CDR3 reads CASSDVLGPQETQYF. As DNA, the CDR3 is TGTGCCAGCAGCGATGTGTTGGGACCCCAAGAGACCCAGTACTTC.